Listed below are T cell receptor beta chains from one sample, sequenced in a study of T cell clonotyping in hematopoietic cell transplantation. Repertoires were generated with immunoSEQ multiplex PCR, while TCRdb's copy carries only in-frame clones and drops some. The sample holds some 8,000 clones, roughly nine tenths seen once. The specimen comprised peripheral blood mononuclear cells, sampled at the time of graft-versus-host disease after allogeneic stem cell transplant. These receptors were collected from a male patient in his sixties or seventies who had an allogeneic stem cell transplant from a related donor, so the T cells may come from the graft donor. Some clones in this sample may be carry-over from other donors' samples. Both conserved end residues are part of each CDR3. A D gene is named only where the DNA matches it firmly. Expanded clones are given a class, and other clones once, few, many or no size at all.

D gene,J gene,clone size,V gene,CDR3 protein,CDR3 DNA
-,TRBJ1-1,-,TRBV30,CAWSVRAQGEAFF,TGTGCCTGGAGTGTCCGGGCCCAGGGTGAAGCTTTCTTT
-,TRBJ2-1,-,TRBV6-5,CASSFLDSYNEQFF,TGTGCCAGCAGCTTCCTGGACAGTTACAATGAGCAGTTCTTC
-,TRBJ1-1,-,TRBV19,CASSMGPGEAFF,TGTGCCAGTAGTATGGGGCCCGGTGAAGCTTTCTTT
-,TRBJ1-1,-,TRBV7-9,CASSGGDNTEAFF,TGTGCCAGCAGCGGTGGAGACAACACTGAAGCTTTCTTT
TRBD2,TRBJ2-7,-,TRBV11-2,CASSSPLAGGYEQYF,TGTGCCAGCAGCTCGCCGCTAGCGGGGGGATACGAGCAGTACTTC
-,TRBJ1-2,-,TRBV7-9,CASSLTPSGRAGGYTF,TGTGCCAGCAGCTTAACCCCTTCGGGCAGGGCGGGGGGCTACACCTTC
TRBD1,TRBJ2-3,-,TRBV4-1,CASSQGQGVTDTQYF,TGCGCCAGCAGCCAGGGACAGGGGGTTACAGATACGCAGTATTTT
-,TRBJ2-1,-,TRBV11-3,CASSFSHHRGNEQFF,TGTGCCAGCAGCTTTTCCCACCATAGGGGTAATGAGCAGTTCTTC
-,TRBJ2-3,-,TRBV28,CASSSHGGRTDTQYF,TGTGCCAGCAGTTCCCATGGCGGACGCACAGATACGCAGTATTTT
TRBD1,TRBJ1-6,-,TRBV15,CATSRVTTGLNSPLHF,TGTGCCACCAGCAGAGTTACGACAGGGCTTAATTCACCCCTCCACTTT
-,TRBJ1-1,-,TRBV29-1,CSVVSVWLNTEAFF,TGCAGCGTTGTGTCAGTTTGGTTGAACACTGAAGCTTTCTTT
-,TRBJ2-5,-,TRBV28,CASSFARNTQETQYF,TGTGCCAGCAGTTTTGCCAGGAATACTCAAGAGACCCAGTACTTC
-,TRBJ1-4,-,TRBV2,CASSPGFREKLFF,TGTGCCAGCAGTCCCGGGTTTCGTGAAAAACTGTTTTTT
-,TRBJ1-2,once,TRBV2,CASSERTASNYGYTF,TGTGCCAGCTCCGAGAGGACAGCGAGTAACTATGGCTACACCTTC
TRBD1,TRBJ2-2,-,TRBV11-3,CASSLDGQNRGQTGELFF,TGTGCCAGCAGCTTAGATGGTCAAAACAGGGGGCAGACCGGGGAGCTGTTTTTT
-,TRBJ2-5,-,TRBV11-3,CASSLNQETQYF,TGTGCCAGCAGCTTAAACCAAGAGACCCAGTACTTC
-,TRBJ1-4,-,TRBV7-9,CASSPLDTSGATNEKLFF,TGTGCCAGCAGCCCGCTAGATACATCTGGGGCAACTAATGAAAAACTGTTTTTT
-,TRBJ1-3,-,TRBV23-1,CASSQPGRPGNTIYF,TGCGCCAGCAGTCAGCCAGGGAGGCCTGGAAACACCATATATTTT
-,TRBJ1-4,-,TRBV18,CASSPGAPSEKLFF,TGTGCCAGCTCACCGGGGGCGCCGAGTGAAAAACTGTTTTTT
TRBD1,TRBJ2-5,-,TRBV27,CASSLKTGSRETQYF,TGTGCCAGCAGTTTAAAGACAGGGAGCCGTGAGACCCAGTACTTC
TRBD1,TRBJ2-1,-,TRBV7-9,CASSWGQGRNEQFF,TGTGCCAGCAGCTGGGGACAGGGCAGGAATGAGCAGTTCTTC
-,TRBJ1-1,-,TRBV11-3,CASSFRDSEAFF,TGTGCCAGCAGCTTCCGGGACTCTGAAGCTTTCTTT
-,TRBJ2-7,-,TRBV7-9,CASSETYEQYF,TGTGCCAGCAGCGAGACCTACGAGCAGTACTTC
-,TRBJ2-7,-,TRBV14,CASSQDPRRTYEQYF,TGTGCCAGCAGCCAAGATCCAAGGAGGACCTACGAGCAGTACTTC
-,TRBJ1-6,-,TRBV7-8,CASSPRWLNSPLHF,TGTGCCAGCAGCCCCCGTTGGCTTAATTCACCCCTCCACTTT
TRBD1,TRBJ1-5,-,TRBV10-2,CASSEFLTGGQPQHF,TGCGCCAGCAGTGAGTTTTTGACAGGGGGTCAGCCCCAGCATTTT
-,TRBJ2-7,once,TRBV6-1,CASKPAGTEQYF,TGTGCCAGCAAACCGGCCGGGACCGAACAGTACTTC
-,TRBJ1-5,few,TRBV4-2,CASSQEAPTGLIGNQPQHF,TGTGCCAGCAGCCAAGAGGCCCCTACAGGGTTGATTGGCAATCAGCCCCAGCATTTT
TRBD1,TRBJ1-4,-,TRBV2,CASTRLTGTNEKLFF,TGTGCCAGCACCCGATTGACAGGGACTAATGAAAAACTGTTTTTT
-,TRBJ1-1,-,TRBV7-2,CASSLTRIGSSEAFF,TGTGCCAGCAGCTTAACTAGAATCGGATCCTCTGAAGCTTTCTTT
-,TRBJ1-5,-,TRBV19,CASSPSRDKNQPQHF,TGTGCCAGTAGCCCCTCTCGGGATAAGAATCAGCCCCAGCATTTT
TRBD1,TRBJ1-6,-,TRBV25-1,CASSEGQGLYNSPLHF,TGTGCCAGCAGTGAAGGACAGGGATTGTATAATTCACCCCTCCACTTT
-,TRBJ2-2,few,TRBV9,CASSLLGEYELFF,TGTGCCAGCAGCTTGCTGGGGGAATATGAGCTGTTTTTT
-,TRBJ2-1,-,TRBV5-4,CASSSRAGAYNEQFF,TGTGCCAGCAGCTCTCGGGCGGGGGCTTATAATGAGCAGTTCTTC
-,TRBJ1-2,-,TRBV7-6,CASSRARYTF,TGTGCCAGCAGCCGGGCCCGCTACACCTTC
TRBD1,TRBJ1-5,-,TRBV2,CASSGQGGQPQHF,TGTGCCAGCAGTGGACAGGGAGGACAGCCCCAGCATTTT
-,TRBJ1-2,-,TRBV5-4,CASSLGFAGVYGYTF,TGTGCCAGCAGCTTGGGGTTCGCAGGAGTTTATGGCTACACCTTC
-,TRBJ1-1,-,TRBV27,CASSPYVGRSNTEAFF,TGTGCCAGCAGTCCCTACGTGGGCAGATCTAACACTGAAGCTTTCTTT
-,TRBJ1-5,-,TRBV28,CASSLQNQPQHF,TGTGCCAGCAGTTTACAAAATCAGCCCCAGCATTTT
TRBD2,TRBJ2-7,-,TRBV11-3,CASSYREADSYEQYF,TGTGCCAGCAGCTACCGGGAGGCAGACTCCTACGAGCAGTACTTC
-,TRBJ1-2,-,TRBV28,CASQNYGYTF,TGTGCCAGCCAAAACTATGGCTACACCTTC
-,TRBJ1-3,-,TRBV13,CASSQRQGNTIYF,TGTGCCAGCAGCCAACGACAGGGAAACACCATATATTTT
TRBD1,TRBJ1-2,once,TRBV5-6,CASSQMDRGPPNYGYTF,TGTGCCAGCAGCCAAATGGACAGGGGGCCGCCTAACTATGGCTACACCTTC
-,TRBJ1-3,once,TRBV30,CAWSTGPSSGNTIYF,TGTGCCTGGAGTACGGGACCGAGCTCTGGAAACACCATATATTTT
TRBD1,TRBJ1-1,-,TRBV5-1,CASSPGQGGEAFF,TGCGCCAGCAGCCCGGGACAGGGCGGTGAAGCTTTCTTT
-,TRBJ1-5,-,TRBV15,CATSREQGHQPQHF,TGTGCCACCAGCAGAGAGCAGGGCCATCAGCCCCAGCATTTT
-,TRBJ1-2,few,TRBV7-2,CASNNRGGSSYGYTF,TGTGCCAGCAACAATAGGGGGGGCAGCAGCTATGGCTACACCTTC
-,TRBJ2-7,-,TRBV5-4,CASSLMELSTYEQYF,TGTGCCAGCAGCTTGATGGAGCTGAGCACCTACGAGCAGTACTTC
-,TRBJ1-2,-,TRBV28,CASRPGGPSSYGYTF,TGTGCCAGCAGACCAGGTGGGCCAAGCTCGTATGGCTACACCTTC
TRBD2,TRBJ2-7,-,TRBV29-1,CSVDGLAGGNYEQYF,TGCAGCGTTGATGGACTAGCGGGGGGAAACTACGAGCAGTACTTC
-,TRBJ1-1,-,TRBV19,CASTPGTGRTNTEAFF,TGTGCCAGTACCCCTGGTACTGGACGGACGAACACTGAAGCTTTCTTT
-,TRBJ1-5,-,TRBV19,CASSSNSDQPQHF,TGTGCCAGTAGCTCTAACAGCGACCAGCCCCAGCATTTT
-,TRBJ1-2,-,TRBV29-1,CSDRGVDYGYTF,TGCAGCGATAGAGGTGTGGATTATGGCTACACCTTC
-,TRBJ2-3,-,TRBV6-1,CASSDWEGTDTQYF,TGTGCCAGCAGCGACTGGGAGGGCACAGATACGCAGTATTTT
-,TRBJ1-2,-,TRBV28,CASNADSSRGYTF,TGTGCCAGCAACGCCGATAGTTCTCGTGGCTACACCTTC
-,TRBJ2-2,-,TRBV11-2,CASSLERTGELFF,TGTGCCAGCAGCTTAGAAAGGACCGGGGAGCTGTTTTTT
-,TRBJ1-1,-,TRBV6-7,CASSYSRGRITSDTEAFF,TGTGCCAGCAGTTACTCACGGGGGCGTATCACCTCCGACACTGAAGCTTTCTTT
-,TRBJ1-2,once,TRBV5-1,CASSSTLRYGYTF,TGCGCCAGCAGCTCCACACTCCGCTATGGCTACACCTTC